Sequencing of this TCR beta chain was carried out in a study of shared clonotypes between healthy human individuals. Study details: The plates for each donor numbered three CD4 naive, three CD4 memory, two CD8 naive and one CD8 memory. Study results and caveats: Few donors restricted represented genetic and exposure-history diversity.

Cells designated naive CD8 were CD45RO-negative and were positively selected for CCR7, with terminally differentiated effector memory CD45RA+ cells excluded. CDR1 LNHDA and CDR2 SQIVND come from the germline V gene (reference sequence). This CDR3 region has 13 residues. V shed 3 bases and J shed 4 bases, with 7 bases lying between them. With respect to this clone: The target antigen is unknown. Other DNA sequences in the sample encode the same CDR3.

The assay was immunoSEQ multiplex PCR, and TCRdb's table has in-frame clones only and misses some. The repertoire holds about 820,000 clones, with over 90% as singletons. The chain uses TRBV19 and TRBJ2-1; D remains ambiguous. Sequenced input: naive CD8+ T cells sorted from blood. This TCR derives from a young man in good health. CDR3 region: CASSMANYNEQFF. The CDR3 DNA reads TGTGCCAGTAGTATGGCGAATTACAATGAGCAGTTCTTC.